Following are 15 T cell receptor beta chains from one sample sequenced in a study of blood T cell repertoires in COVID-19. The data were produced by immunoSEQ multiplex PCR, yet TCRdb's version contains in-frame clones alone and is incomplete. Counted here are 75,000 to 95,000 clones, 65% to 90% occurring once; the ten biggest clones make up 25%. The sample was peripheral blood. The receptors here all came from a man aged 55 to 70 with acute or convalescent COVID-19.

The rearrangement joins TRBV27 to TRBJ2-1; 9 bases are a match to TRBD2. Trimming at V came to 4 bases and at J to 9 bases, leaving 4 bases not matched to a gene. The CDR3 has 13 residues. CDR1 and CDR2 from the germline V gene are MNHEY and SMNVEV (reference sequence). This CDR3 reads CASSWGGGGEQFF. The CDR3 coding sequence is TGTGCCAGCAGTTGGGGCGGGGGGGGTGAGCAGTTCTTC.

CDR3 amino acids: CASSFLGAGIDEQYF. The DNA for the CDR3 is TGTGCCAGCAGCTTCTTAGGAGCGGGAATAGATGAGCAGTACTTC. The rearrangement uses TRBV7-2 and TRBJ2-7; the match to TRBD2 covers 7 bases. Looked up from germline, CDR1 is SGHTA and CDR2 is FQGNSA. Losses at the gene ends were 3 bases for V and 7 bases for J; bases not matched to a gene: 12. This CDR3 contains 15 residues.

The rearrangement uses TRBV7-2 and TRBJ2-7; 7 bases align to TRBD1. The germline CDR1 and CDR2 sequences are SGHTA and FQGNSA. CDR3 size: 15 residues. The trim removed 8 bases at V and 3 bases at J, leaving 13 bases unmatched. CDR3 DNA: TGTGCCAGCCAGACGGTAGGGGGCTCCCACTACGAGCAGTACTTC. Protein: CASQTVGGSHYEQYF.

This chain links TRBV18 with TRBJ2-2; D remains unclear. V lost 4 bases, J lost 5 bases, and 11 bases lay in between. This CDR3 spans 14 amino acids. The germline gives CDR1 KGHSH, CDR2 LQKENI. The CDR3 protein is CASSLETGTGELFF. The CDR3 DNA is TGTGCCAGCTCACTCGAGACTGGAACCGGGGAGCTGTTTTTT.

The chain recombines TRBV3-1 (or the pseudogene TRBV3-2) with TRBJ2-1; D perhaps matches TRBD1 (5 bases). Trimming shortened V by 1 base and J by 13 bases, and 11 bases separated the two germline ends. This CDR3 has 12 residues. The V gene's germline CDR1 is LGHDT and CDR2 YNNKEL (reference sequence). The CDR3 is CASSQAGRSQFF. CDR3 nucleotides: TGTGCCAGCAGCCAAGCAGGGCGGTCCCAGTTCTTC.

This clone was recorded only once. The chain recombines TRBV19 with TRBJ1-6; 8 bases align to TRBD1. Germline V gives CDR1 LNHDA, CDR2 SQIVND (reference sequence). This CDR3 contains 16 residues. V lost 6 bases, J lost 6 bases, and 10 bases stayed unmatched. The DNA for the CDR3 is TGTGCCAGTAGAACCACCGGGACAGGCGGTAATTCACCCCTCCACTTT. It is translated as CASRTTGTGGNSPLHF.

V is TRBV18 and J is TRBJ2-3, with D unresolved. The CDR3 extends over 12 amino acids. Germline V gives CDR1 KGHSH, CDR2 LQKENI. Trimming shortened V by 3 bases and J by 6 bases, and 7 bases separated the two germline ends. CDR3 sequence: CASSPRVDTQYF. CDR3 nucleotide sequence: TGTGCCAGCTCACCGCGAGTGGATACGCAGTATTTT. Combining the CDR3 with reference TRBV18 and TRBJ2-3 gives the whole variable domain NAGVMQNPRHLVRRRGQEARLRCSPMKGHSHVYWYRQLPEEGLKFMVYLQKENIIDESGMPKERFSAEFPKEGPSILRIQQVVRGDSAAYFCASSPRVDTQYFGPGTRLTVL.

The chain couples TRBV6-5 to TRBJ1-1; no clear D gene. Per the germline V gene, CDR1 is MNHEY and CDR2 is SVGAGI. The germline V and J ends were trimmed by 3 bases and 0 bases, with 8 bases remaining between them. The CDR3 covers 14 residues. The CDR3 here is CASSYEQLNTEAFF. Written as DNA, the CDR3 is TGTGCCAGCAGTTATGAACAGCTGAACACTGAAGCTTTCTTT.

The chain has TRBV15 and TRBJ1-2; a possible D gene is TRBD1 (6 bases). The CDR3 is made up of 15 amino acids. Per germline, CDR1 LNHNV and CDR2 YYDKDF (reference sequence). The germline V and J ends were trimmed by 1 base and 1 base, with 10 bases remaining between them. The CDR3, as DNA: TGTGCCACCAGCAGAGCCGGACAGATTAACTATGGCTACACCTTC. This translates into CATSRAGQINYGYTF.

The chain is built from TRBV5-8 and TRBJ1-2, with D tentatively TRBD1 (5 bases). Trimming left V 4 bases short and J 2 bases short, with 15 bases between. CDR1 SGHTS and CDR2 YDEGEE come from the germline V gene. The CDR3 runs to 15 residues. The CDR3 reads CASSPSWGVNYGYTF. Written as DNA, the CDR3 is TGTGCCAGCAGCCCGAGCTGGGGGGTCAACTATGGCTACACCTTC.

DNA for the CDR3: TGCGCCAGCAGCCAAGTGACAGGGATCCGCGTCAGCTATGGCTACACCTTC. Its translation: CASSQVTGIRVSYGYTF. The chain links TRBV4-1 to TRBJ1-2; 7 bases map to TRBD1. The CDR3 totals 17 residues. V lost 1 base to trimming and J lost 4 bases; unmatched junction nucleotides: 12. Germline V gene lookup returns CDR1 MGHRA and CDR2 YSYEKL.

The V gene is TRBV29-1, the J gene TRBJ1-1, with D possibly matching TRBD1 (6 bases). Trimming took 6 bases from V and 0 from J, leaving 11 bases between them. CDR1 and CDR2 (germline): SQVTM, ANQGSEA. This CDR3 has 13 residues. CDR3 sequence: CSVGGQLNTEAFF. CDR3 sequence (DNA): TGCAGCGTGGGGGGGCAGCTGAACACTGAAGCTTTCTTT.

The chain recombines TRBV19 with TRBJ2-2, with 10 bases that match TRBD1. This CDR3 spans 15 amino acids. The V and J ends lost 3 bases and 6 bases, in that order; junction bases with no gene match: 4. Germline lookup yields CDR1 LNHDA and CDR2 SQIVND (reference sequence). The CDR3, as DNA: TGTGCCAGTAGTATTTGGGACAGGGGATCCGGGGAGCTGTTTTTT. It yields the protein CASSIWDRGSGELFF. The complete variable domain, with remaining parts taken from reference TRBV19 and TRBJ2-2, reads DGGITQSPKYLFRKEGQNVTLSCEQNLNHDAMYWYRQDPGQGLRLIYYSQIVNDFQKGDIAEGYSVSREKKESFPLTVTSAQKNPTAFYLCASSIWDRGSGELFFGEGSRLTVL.

This chain connects TRBV30 to TRBJ1-3, with D unresolved. Germline V gene data show CDR1 as GTSNPN and CDR2 as SVGIG (reference sequence). With 3 bases removed from V and 0 bases from J, the gap between germline ends came to 6 bases. The CDR3 covers 13 residues. CDR3 region: CAWSLRSGNTIYF. The CDR3, as DNA: TGTGCCTGGAGCCTCCGCTCTGGAAACACCATATATTTT.

The gene calls are TRBV6-5 and TRBJ1-2; 8 bases agree with TRBD1. The germline gives CDR1 MNHEY, CDR2 SVGAGI. The CDR3 is 13 amino acids. J gave up 2 bases and V 10 bases, and 6 bases lay outside the gene matches. The CDR3 loop reads CATWDRRNYGYTF. The CDR3 nucleotides are TGTGCCACATGGGACAGGAGGAACTATGGCTACACCTTC.